This T cell receptor beta chain stems from a study of beta chain features in type 1 diabetes. Deletions cut 3 bases from V and 7 bases from J, with 4 bases between. This CDR3 comprises 11 residues. The germline CDR1 and CDR2 sequences are MNHEY and SVGAGI. In its sample, this clone was seen a few times. Since all of the isolated RNA was reverse transcribed, expressed TCRB transcripts were what got sequenced. Profiling relied on immunoSEQ multiplex PCR, and the TCRdb table lists in-frame clones only, not all of them. The sample holds about 140,000 clones, 6.5% to 8.5% seen once. Cells sorted by CD45RO/CCR7/CD25/CD127/CD95/CD27 comprised CD4+ naive, central memory, regulatory and stem cell-like memory cells. All sorted populations exceeded 95% purity.

V is TRBV6-5 and J is TRBJ2-1; D gene uncertain. This clonotype was sampled from a woman in her twenties or thirties in good health. The sample was central memory CD4+ T cells from blood. The CDR3 loop reads CASSYANEQFF. CDR3 nucleotides: TGTGCCAGCAGTTATGCGAATGAGCAGTTCTTC.